The present T cell receptor (beta chain) was sequenced within a study of T cell responses to AZD1222 COVID-19 vaccine (dated by TCRdb to the early 2020s). Context from the whole study: A total of about 250 trial participants underwent TCR sequencing, of whom approximately 200 had received two doses of AZD1222 and about 26 had received two doses of the MenACWY control vaccine. Trial participants were enrolled into age subgroups of 18-55, 56-69 and 70-plus years, which contained around 150, 29 and 61 TCR-sequenced participants, respectively.

Here is what the overall study found, with its caveats: Reportedly, almost half of the unique spike-specific TCRs recognized epitopes lying outside the regions that are mutated in the B.1.351 and B.1.1.7 variants. After two AZD1222 doses, spike-specific TCR breadth and depth were significantly higher than at day 0 and than in MenACWY recipients. The whole spike protein was spanned by vaccine-associated CD4 TCRs, and dominant responses were seen in regions 160-218 and 743-854. In the small 56-69-year group, the increase in depth fell short of significance, most likely because of low power. Participants were mostly white British, with more females than males. The authors suggested clonal diversity may have been underestimated. No day 14 peak-response samples were available, so repertoires were characterized only after the peak T cell response. Conclusions about previously exposed vaccinees were limited because only six AZD1222 recipients were SARS-CoV-2 seropositive at baseline.

The time point label, as the study defines it: about 28 days (+/-7) after the second vaccine dose. According to the study, the label for this sample's treatment or condition signals: meningococcal conjugate vaccine given as trial control. The vaccinee samples were drawn from two UK trials, COV001 and COV002, one of which was a single-blind randomized controlled phase 2/3 trial testing AZD1222 (ChAdOx1 nCoV-19) in healthy adults. Trial participant PBMC samples were collected at day 0 and day 28 after the second dose for TCRbeta chain sequencing. With respect to this clone: Its antigen remains undetermined. Nothing much larger sits one base from this clone, and base qualities are not available.

Trimming leaves V shorter by 5 bases and J shorter by 8 bases, with the junction holding 9 bases beyond the gene matches. In the germline V gene, CDR1 corresponds to SGHTA and CDR2 to FQGTGA. The CDR3 runs 14 amino acids, cysteine and phenylalanine included. The DNA shown is the 42-base CDR3, in frame from base 1. The CDR3 regions of human TCRbeta chains were analyzed by immunosequencing. The authors processed their data as follows. Repertoire TCRs were matched against a reference library of SARS-CoV-2-specific TCRs generated with the MIRA antigen-specificity platform. Breadth meant the fraction of unique TCRs that were SARS-CoV-2-associated, whereas depth meant the fraction of total T cells that were SARS-CoV-2-associated. Using the MIRA data, each spike-specific TCR was assigned both to the spike region to which the TCR was reactive and to a CD4 or CD8 class. Log10-transformed breadth and depth values were compared by one-way ANOVA with Sidak's multiple comparisons tests. What TCRdb holds here is the immuneACCESS table cut down to in-frame rearrangements. Part of the clones is not present; checked against another copy, under half of the missing clones reflect an unresolved V gene, and the others are unexplained. V, J and clone size are those of that table, while D and trimming were read from the DNA. The sample includes roughly 100,000 clones, with approximately 86% observed a single time. 3.3% of the sample rests with the top ten.

This TCR was recovered from an adult who received the MenACWY meningococcal vaccine as a control. This chain joins TRBV7-3 to TRBJ1-2, and 9 junctional nucleotides match TRBD1. The material sequenced was peripheral blood, taken 28 days after the second dose of the MenACWY control vaccine. The DNA reads TGTGCCAGCAGCCTGGGACAGGGCAGCGGGGGCTACACCTTC. This yields the protein CASSLGQGSGGYTF.